The source of this T cell receptor (beta chain) is a study of OX40 agonist ivuxolimab in advanced cancers. The wider study: The patients' treatment was ivuxolimab, an agonistic anti-OX40 (CD134) antibody. Whole-study results and caveats: Also showing low normalized T-cell clonal expansion were some of the nonresponders.

The CDR3 is 15 residues long. Germline V gene data show CDR1 as SQVTM and CDR2 as ANQGSEA. V lost 4 bases and J lost 8, with 23 bases in between. A word on this clone: Its antigen is as yet unknown.

The repertoire was sequenced with immunoSEQ multiplex PCR; TCRdb's copy has only in-frame clones and lacks some. The sample contains 45,000 to 60,000 clones, about four fifths of which appear only once. This clonotype originated in an adult with an advanced solid tumor such as melanoma, head and neck, liver or kidney cancer. The sequenced sample was CD4+ or CD8+ T cells sorted from blood, obtained in a trial of the OX40 agonist ivuxolimab. The genes are TRBV29-1 and TRBJ1-2; possible D gene TRBD1, 6 bases. The CDR3 is CSVVRADSSSEGYTF. The CDR3 region has the DNA TGCAGCGTTGTTAGGGCGGACAGCTCAAGTGAGGGCTACACCTTC. The full variable domain, its missing parts supplied by reference TRBV29-1 and TRBJ1-2, is SAVISQKPSRDICQRGTSLTIQCQVDSQVTMMFWYRQQPGQSLTLIATANQGSEATYESGFVIDKFPISRPNLTFSTLTVSNMSPEDSSIYLCSVVRADSSSEGYTFGSGTRLTVV.